Reported below is one T cell receptor (beta chain). The PCR contained 60 Vbeta and 13 Jbeta primers. Clones were read by immunoSEQ multiplex PCR, and TCRdb kept only the in-frame ones, dropping some. The table shows about 200,000 clones, with approximately 78% occurring only once. The data stem from a study of cytomegalovirus exposure and HLA in healthy donors. The specimen was PBMCs. The TCR comes from a woman between 40 and 50 years old in good health and CMV-seronegative.

The chain's CDR3 is CASRSERGYTF. In DNA form, the CDR3 reads TGTGCCAGTAGGTCGGAGCGGGGCTACACCTTC. V and J are TRBV19 and TRBJ1-2; the D is unclear. The germline V gene has CDR1 LNHDA and CDR2 SQIVND (reference sequence). The CDR3 is 11 residues long. V was trimmed by 6 bases and J by 8 bases, leaving 10 bases between them.